One and the same sample provided the 21 T cell receptor beta chains below, sequenced in a study of T cells after yellow fever vaccination. TCRdb re-called the 5' RACE reads through MiXCR, storing one row per CDR3 protein. In the table there are fewer than 650,000 distinct CDR3 sequences, 20% to 25% of which are singletons. Sequenced here: PBMCs, sampled more than 20 days after the first yellow fever vaccination. All receptors come from a young man who received the YFV17D yellow fever vaccine.

This clonotype was counted only a few times. The chain carries TRBV12-3 or TRBV12-4 and TRBJ1-1; 8 bases map to TRBD1. The CDR3 sequence is 13 residues long. Germline trimming cut 6 bases from V and 3 bases from J; bases unmatched to any gene: 3. The CDR3 spells CASSRDRHTEAFF. CDR3 nucleotide sequence: TGTGCCAGCAGCCGGGACAGGCACACTGAAGCTTTCTTT.

The genes are TRBV28 and TRBJ2-7, with D hard to call. This CDR3 is 13 amino acids long. V was cut by 1 base and J by 5 bases, with 9 bases left in between. Germline CDR1 reads MDHEN; CDR2 reads SYDVKM. The CDR3 loop is CASSLFFRDEQYV. The CDR3 bases are TGTGCCAGCAGTTTATTTTTTAGAGACGAGCAGTACGTC.

There are many counts of this clonotype. The chain carries TRBV9 and TRBJ2-7; 8 bases map to TRBD2. From germline, CDR1 is SGDLS and CDR2 YYNGEE. J was trimmed by 0 bases and V by 4 bases; bases with no gene match: 6. The CDR3 length is 15 residues. The CDR3 region is CASSPGGGPSYEQYF. As DNA, the CDR3 is TGTGCCAGCAGCCCAGGCGGGGGGCCCTCCTACGAGCAGTACTTC.

There are a few counts of this clonotype. This chain uses TRBV5-1 with TRBJ1-1; 9 positions match TRBD1. The CDR3 length is 16 residues. J lost 4 bases, V lost 1 base, and 8 bases had no gene match. The V gene's germline CDR1 is SGHRS and CDR2 YFSETQ. CDR3 amino acids: CASSLTGTGLITEAFF. The DNA of the CDR3 is TGCGCCAGCAGCTTGACCGGGACAGGGTTGATCACTGAAGCTTTCTTT.

There are a few counts of this clonotype. The chain carries TRBV11-1 and TRBJ2-7; D perhaps matches TRBD1 (6 bases). CDR1 SGHAT and CDR2 FQDESV come from the germline V gene (reference sequence). V lost 2 bases, J lost 3 bases, and 14 bases lay in between. The CDR3 runs to 15 residues. The CDR3: CASSLNTGPYYEQYF. The CDR3 DNA sequence: TGTGCCAGCAGCTTAAATACAGGGCCTTACTACGAGCAGTACTTC.

The chain carries TRBV6-2 or TRBV6-3 and TRBJ2-5, with TRBD2 identical over 9 bases. V trimming: 2 bases; J trimming: 0 bases; junction bases outside the gene matches: 4. CDR1 and CDR2 from the germline V gene are MNHEY and SVGEGT. The CDR3 length is 16 residues. The CDR3 region is CASSYTGLAYQETQYF. The CDR3 region has the DNA TGTGCCAGCAGTTACACCGGACTAGCGTACCAAGAGACCCAGTACTTC.

The rearrangement links TRBV18 to TRBJ2-7, with 8 positions matching TRBD1. The CDR3 consists of 13 residues. After removal of 5 bases from V and 5 bases from J, the junction contained 5 bases not matched to a gene. Germline CDR1 reads KGHSH; CDR2 reads LQKENI. The CDR3 protein is CASSTDRGHEQYV. CDR3 bases: TGTGCCAGCTCAACTGACAGGGGACACGAGCAGTACGTC.

The chain joins TRBV18 to TRBJ2-3; D is perhaps TRBD1 (6 bases). Germline V gene sequence: CDR1 KGHSH, CDR2 LQKENI. The CDR3 extends over 15 amino acids. The germline V and J ends were trimmed by 5 bases and 0 bases, with 12 bases remaining between them. CDR3 residues: CASSRDTISTDTQYF. The CDR3 DNA reads TGTGCCAGCTCAAGGGACACCATTAGCACAGATACGCAGTATTTT.

The genes are TRBV7-2 and TRBJ1-4; 8 bases match TRBD1. V lost 2 bases and J lost 7; bases outside the gene matches: 6. This CDR3 is built from 15 residues. CDR1 SGHTA and CDR2 FQGNSA come from the germline V gene. Here the CDR3 DNA reads TGTGCCAGCAGCTTATGGGGACAGGCTTCTGAAAAACTGTTTTTT. Protein: CASSLWGQASEKLFF.

The V and J genes are TRBV20-1 and TRBJ1-1; TRBD1 agrees at 10 bases. This CDR3 has 16 residues. The germline CDR1 and CDR2 sequences are DFQATT and SNEGSKA (reference sequence). The V segment lost 0 bases and the J segment 6 bases; nucleotides outside the gene matches: 10. CDR3 protein: CSAREPGQGVWPEAFF. The CDR3 DNA is TGCAGTGCTAGAGAGCCAGGACAGGGGGTTTGGCCTGAAGCTTTCTTT.

This clonotype was counted between two and nine times. V gene TRBV20-1 combines with J gene TRBJ1-3; the D is unclear. V was shortened by 3 bases and J by 1 base, with 7 bases between the two germline ends. CDR3 length: 13 amino acids. Germline loops: CDR1 DFQATT, CDR2 SNEGSKA (reference sequence). Here the CDR3 DNA reads TGCAGTGCTAGGGAAGGGTCTGGAAACACCATATATTTT. Amino acids: CSAREGSGNTIYF.

This clonotype has a handful of counts. CDR3 in amino acids: CASSYAGRVEAFF. Written as DNA, the CDR3 is TGTGCCAGCAGTTACGCAGGGAGGGTCGAAGCTTTCTTT. The chain has TRBV6-5 and TRBJ1-1; D perhaps matches TRBD1 (5 bases). The V end lost 2 bases, the J end lost 8 bases, and 12 bases lay between the germline ends. This CDR3 region has 13 residues. Germline values: CDR1 MNHEY, CDR2 SVGAGI.

This clonotype was seen many times. The chain has TRBV4-1 and TRBJ1-5, with 8 positions matching TRBD1. The germline V gene encodes CDR1 MGHRA and CDR2 YSYEKL. Trimming took 2 bases from V and 3 from J; bases not matched to a gene: 3. This CDR3 spans 15 amino acids. In DNA, the CDR3 is TGCGCCAGCAGCCAAACAGGGGGACCCAATCAGCCCCAGCATTTT. It codes for CASSQTGGPNQPQHF.

This clonotype was counted a few times. V and J are TRBV4-1 and TRBJ2-5; D may be TRBD1 (5 bases). V lost 5 bases to trimming and J lost 5 bases, with 21 bases between them. Germline CDR1 MGHRA, CDR2 YSYEKL. The CDR3 extends over 16 amino acids. Here the CDR3 DNA reads TGCGCCAGCAGCGGAAAGTACCAGGGTTCTCGGGAGACCCAGTACTTC. It specifies CASSGKYQGSRETQYF.

The chain couples TRBV21-1 to TRBJ2-2; the D call TRBD1 from the table was never checked on the DNA. TRBV21-1 counts as a pseudogene. The CDR3 totals 14 residues. CDR3 loop: CASSGTAGPGELFF. The DNA of the CDR3 is TGTGCCAGCAGCGGCACGGCCGGGCCGGGGGAGCTGTTTTTT.

This clonotype was picked up a small number of times. The chain combines TRBV7-2 with TRBJ2-7, with D uncertain. Germline CDR1 SGHTA, CDR2 FQGNSA. This CDR3 has 14 amino acids. V was pared by 3 bases and J by 3 bases, with 12 bases between. The CDR3 DNA reads as TGTGCCAGCAGCTTTTCGCTTTCTCTCTACGAGCAGTACTTC. It is translated as CASSFSLSLYEQYF.

The table lists this clonotype with a few counts. The V and J genes are TRBV27 and TRBJ1-2; D is unclear. CDR3 length equals 14 residues. Germline CDR1 and CDR2: MNHEY and SMNVEV (reference sequence). Deletions cut 1 base from V and 4 bases from J, with 10 bases between. For the CDR3, the DNA is TGTGCCAGCAGTTTATACCCCCAGTCCTATGGCTACACCTTC. Residues: CASSLYPQSYGYTF.

The sample holds a few counts of this clonotype. This chain connects TRBV19 to TRBJ1-5, with TRBD1 as a possible D gene (5 bases). V was pared by 6 bases and J by 1 base, with 16 bases between. Germline CDR1 and CDR2: LNHDA and SQIVND (reference sequence). The CDR3 is made up of 16 amino acids. CDR3 amino acids: CASRLWGQGSNQPQHF. DNA of the CDR3: TGTGCCAGTAGACTCTGGGGCCAGGGAAGCAATCAGCCCCAGCATTTT.

This clonotype was seen more than once but under ten times. The chain carries TRBV7-6 and TRBJ2-5; no reliable D call. The germline V and J ends were trimmed by 1 base and 3 bases, with 9 bases remaining between them. The germline gives CDR1 SGHVS, CDR2 FNYEAQ. This CDR3 has 14 residues. The CDR3 reads CASSLERPKETQYF. The CDR3 DNA sequence: TGTGCCAGCAGCTTAGAGAGGCCTAAAGAGACCCAGTACTTC. Based on the CDR3 plus reference TRBV7-6 and TRBJ2-5, the full variable domain is GAGVSQSPRYKVTKRGQDVALRCDPISGHVSLYWYRQALGQGPEFLTYFNYEAQQDKSGLPNDRFSAERPEGSISTLTIQRTEQRDSAMYRCASSLERPKETQYFGPGTRLLVL.

This chain joins TRBV9 and TRBJ2-7; D might be TRBD1 or TRBD2, each matching 6 bases. V lost 2 bases and J 5 bases, leaving 14 bases between the germline ends. The CDR3 loop spans 14 amino acids. Germline values: CDR1 SGDLS, CDR2 YYNGEE. The chain's CDR3 is CASSVRGQRDEQYF. CDR3 nucleotides: TGTGCCAGCAGCGTTCGGGGGCAGCGCGACGAGCAGTACTTC.

This clonotype was seen only a few times. The chain employs TRBV4-2 and TRBJ2-7; D is unclear. This CDR3 is 11 amino acids long. Deletions cut 4 bases from V and 5 bases from J, with 6 bases between. Per germline, CDR1 LGHNA and CDR2 YNFKEQ. The CDR3 protein is CASSRGDEQYF. Here the CDR3 DNA reads TGTGCCAGCAGCCGCGGCGACGAGCAGTACTTC.